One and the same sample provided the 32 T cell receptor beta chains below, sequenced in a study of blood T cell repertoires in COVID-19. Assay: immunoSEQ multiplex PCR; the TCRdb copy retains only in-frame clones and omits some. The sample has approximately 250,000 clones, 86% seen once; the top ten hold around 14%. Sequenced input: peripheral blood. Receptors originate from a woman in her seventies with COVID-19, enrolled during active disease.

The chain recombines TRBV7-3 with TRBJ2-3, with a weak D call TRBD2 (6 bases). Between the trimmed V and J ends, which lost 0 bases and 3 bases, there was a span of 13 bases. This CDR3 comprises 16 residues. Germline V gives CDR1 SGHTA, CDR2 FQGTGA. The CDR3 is CASSLTPSGGTDTQYF. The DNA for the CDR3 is TGTGCCAGCAGCTTAACACCGTCTGGGGGGACAGATACGCAGTATTTT.

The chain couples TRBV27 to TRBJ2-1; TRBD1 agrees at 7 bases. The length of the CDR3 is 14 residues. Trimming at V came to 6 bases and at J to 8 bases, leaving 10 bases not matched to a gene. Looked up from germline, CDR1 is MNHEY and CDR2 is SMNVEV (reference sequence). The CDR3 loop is CASSLDRDRDEQFF. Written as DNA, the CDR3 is TGTGCCAGCAGCCTAGACAGGGATCGCGATGAGCAGTTCTTC.

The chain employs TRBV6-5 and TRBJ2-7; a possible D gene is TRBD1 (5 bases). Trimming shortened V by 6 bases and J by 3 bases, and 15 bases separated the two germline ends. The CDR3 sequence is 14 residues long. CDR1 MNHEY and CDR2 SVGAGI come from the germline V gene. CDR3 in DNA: TGTGCCAGCAGCCTCGTTCAGGGCTTCTACGAGCAGTACTTC. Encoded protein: CASSLVQGFYEQYF.

The CDR3 here is CASSLTGLNGYEQYF. CDR3 in DNA: TGTGCCAGCAGCTTAACAGGACTCAACGGGTACGAGCAGTACTTC. The chain has TRBV7-3 and TRBJ2-7, with a possible D match to TRBD2 (5 bases). The germline V gene encodes CDR1 SGHTA and CDR2 FQGTGA. Trimming pared 0 bases from V and 4 bases from J, leaving 13 bases between. The CDR3 contains 15 residues.

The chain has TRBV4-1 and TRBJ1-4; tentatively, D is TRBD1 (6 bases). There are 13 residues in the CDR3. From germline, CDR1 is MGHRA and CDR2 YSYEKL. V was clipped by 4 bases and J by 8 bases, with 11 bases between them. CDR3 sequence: CASSPGGGEKLFF. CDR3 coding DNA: TGCGCCAGCAGCCCGGGGGGCGGGGAAAAACTGTTTTTT.

The CDR3 DNA sequence: TGCGCCAGCAGCTTCACCGGGAGCGGGGAGCAGTACTTC. It translates to CASSFTGSGEQYF. The chain links TRBV5-1 to TRBJ2-7; weak D call: TRBD2 (6 bases). Trimming removed 2 bases from V and 7 bases from J, with 13 bases in between. Germline values: CDR1 SGHRS, CDR2 YFSETQ. This CDR3 is built from 13 residues.

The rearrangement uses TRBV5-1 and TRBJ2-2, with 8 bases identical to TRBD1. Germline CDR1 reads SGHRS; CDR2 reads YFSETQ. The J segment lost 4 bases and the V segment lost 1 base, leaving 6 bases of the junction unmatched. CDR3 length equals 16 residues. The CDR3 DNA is TGCGCCAGCAGCTTGTCCGGACAGGGAGGCACCGGGGAGCTGTTTTTT. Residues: CASSLSGQGGTGELFF.

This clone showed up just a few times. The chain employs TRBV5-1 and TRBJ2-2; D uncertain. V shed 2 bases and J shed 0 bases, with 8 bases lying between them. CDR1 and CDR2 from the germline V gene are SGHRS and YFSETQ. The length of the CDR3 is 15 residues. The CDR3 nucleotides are TGCGCCAGCAGCTTTAGAAATGCGAACACCGGGGAGCTGTTTTTT. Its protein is CASSFRNANTGELFF.

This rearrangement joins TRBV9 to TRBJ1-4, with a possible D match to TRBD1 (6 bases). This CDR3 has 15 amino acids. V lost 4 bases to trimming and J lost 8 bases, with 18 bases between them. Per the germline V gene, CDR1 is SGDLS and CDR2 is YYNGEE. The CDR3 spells CASSISGVGGEKLFF. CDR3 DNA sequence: TGTGCCAGCAGCATCTCAGGGGTCGGAGGAGAAAAACTGTTTTTT.

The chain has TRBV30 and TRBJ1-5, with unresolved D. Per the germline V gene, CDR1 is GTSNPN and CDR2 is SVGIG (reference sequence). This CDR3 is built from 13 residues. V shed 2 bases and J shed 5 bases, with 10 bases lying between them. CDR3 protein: CAWSREVDQPQHF. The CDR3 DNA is TGTGCCTGGAGTCGCGAGGTCGATCAGCCCCAGCATTTT.

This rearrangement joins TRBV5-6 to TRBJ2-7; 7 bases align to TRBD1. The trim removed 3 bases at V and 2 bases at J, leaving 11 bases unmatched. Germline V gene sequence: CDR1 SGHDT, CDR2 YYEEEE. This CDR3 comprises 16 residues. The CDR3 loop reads CASSYLKDRVTYEQYF. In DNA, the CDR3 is TGTGCCAGCAGCTACCTGAAAGACAGGGTAACCTACGAGCAGTACTTC.

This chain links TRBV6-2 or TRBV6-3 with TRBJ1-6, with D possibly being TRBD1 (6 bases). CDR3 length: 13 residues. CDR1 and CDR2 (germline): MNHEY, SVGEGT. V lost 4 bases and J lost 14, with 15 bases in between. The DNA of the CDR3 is TGTGCCAGCAGTTTTCTACAGGGTGAGGCCCTCCACTTT. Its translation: CASSFLQGEALHF.

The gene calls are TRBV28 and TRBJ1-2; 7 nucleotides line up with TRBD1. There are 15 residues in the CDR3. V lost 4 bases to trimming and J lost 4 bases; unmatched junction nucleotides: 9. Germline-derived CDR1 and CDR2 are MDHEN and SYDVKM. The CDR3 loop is CASSYPTGTTYGYTF. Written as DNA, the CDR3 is TGTGCCAGCAGTTACCCGACAGGGACCACCTATGGCTACACCTTC.

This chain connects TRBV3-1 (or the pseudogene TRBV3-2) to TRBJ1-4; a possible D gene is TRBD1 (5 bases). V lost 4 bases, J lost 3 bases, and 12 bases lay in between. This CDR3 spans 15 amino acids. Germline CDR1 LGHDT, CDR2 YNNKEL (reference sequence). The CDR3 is CASSLADRPNEKLFF. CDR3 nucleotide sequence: TGTGCCAGCAGCCTCGCTGACAGACCTAATGAAAAACTGTTTTTT.

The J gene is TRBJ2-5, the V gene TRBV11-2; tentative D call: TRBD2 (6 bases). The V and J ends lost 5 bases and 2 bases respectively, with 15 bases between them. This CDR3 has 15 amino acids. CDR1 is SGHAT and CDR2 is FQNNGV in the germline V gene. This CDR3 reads CASSLGGYSQETQYF. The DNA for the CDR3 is TGTGCCAGCAGCCTTGGAGGGTACTCACAAGAGACCCAGTACTTC.

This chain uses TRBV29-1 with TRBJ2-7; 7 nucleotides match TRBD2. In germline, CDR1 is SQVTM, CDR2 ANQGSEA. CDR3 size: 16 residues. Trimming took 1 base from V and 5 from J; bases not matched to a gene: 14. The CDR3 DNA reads TGCAGCGTTGAAGGCCCCCAAGGACTAGGGGCCAACGAGCAGTACTTC. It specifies CSVEGPQGLGANEQYF.

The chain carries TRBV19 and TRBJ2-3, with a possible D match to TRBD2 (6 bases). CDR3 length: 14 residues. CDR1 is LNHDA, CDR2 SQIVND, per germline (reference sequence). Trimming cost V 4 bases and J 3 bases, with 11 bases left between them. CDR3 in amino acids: CASSTLAGTDTQYF. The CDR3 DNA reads TGTGCCAGTAGTACTTTGGCGGGGACAGATACGCAGTATTTT.

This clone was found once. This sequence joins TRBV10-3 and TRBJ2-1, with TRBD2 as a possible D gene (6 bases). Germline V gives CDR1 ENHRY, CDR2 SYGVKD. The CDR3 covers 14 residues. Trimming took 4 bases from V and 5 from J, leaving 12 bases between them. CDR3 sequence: CAISAAGRHNEQFF. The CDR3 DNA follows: TGTGCCATCAGTGCAGCGGGCCGCCACAATGAGCAGTTCTTC.

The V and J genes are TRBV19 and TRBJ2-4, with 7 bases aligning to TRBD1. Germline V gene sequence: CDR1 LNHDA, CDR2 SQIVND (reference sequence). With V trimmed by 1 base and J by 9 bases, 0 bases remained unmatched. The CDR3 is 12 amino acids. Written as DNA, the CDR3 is TGTGCCAGTAGTATAGGACAGGGCATTCAGTACTTC. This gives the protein CASSIGQGIQYF.

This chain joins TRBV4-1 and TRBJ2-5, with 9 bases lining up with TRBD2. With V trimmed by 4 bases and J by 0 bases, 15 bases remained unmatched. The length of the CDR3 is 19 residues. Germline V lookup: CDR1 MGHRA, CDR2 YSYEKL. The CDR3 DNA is TGCGCCAGCAGCCTTGTACAGGGATGGAGCGGGGGGAACCAAGAGACCCAGTACTTC. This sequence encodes CASSLVQGWSGGNQETQYF.

CDR3 DNA sequence: TGTGCCAGCACCATCTCTGGGGCCAACGTCCTGACTTTC. It specifies CASTISGANVLTF. V is TRBV28 and J is TRBJ2-6; D unresolved. The V gene lost 7 bases and the J gene lost 0 bases, with 4 bases spanning the gap. The CDR3 is 13 residues long. Germline assignment: CDR1 MDHEN and CDR2 SYDVKM. The full variable domain, in which reference TRBV28 and TRBJ2-6 provide the parts outside the CDR3, is DVKVTQSSRYLVKRTGEKVFLECVQDMDHENMFWYRQDPGLGLRLIYFSYDVKMKEKGDIPEGYSVSREKKERFSLILESASTNQTSMYLCASTISGANVLTFGAGSRLTVL.

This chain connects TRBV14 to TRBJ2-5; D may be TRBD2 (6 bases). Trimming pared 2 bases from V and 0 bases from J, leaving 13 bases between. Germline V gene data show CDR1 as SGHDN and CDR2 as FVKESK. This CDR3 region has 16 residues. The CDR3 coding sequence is TGTGCCAGCAGCCAACACCACGGGGGATACCAAGAGACCCAGTACTTC. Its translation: CASSQHHGGYQETQYF.

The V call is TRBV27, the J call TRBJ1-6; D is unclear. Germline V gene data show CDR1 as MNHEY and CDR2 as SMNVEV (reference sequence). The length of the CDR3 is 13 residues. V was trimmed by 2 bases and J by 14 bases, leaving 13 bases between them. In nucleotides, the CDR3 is TGTGCCAGCAGTTTAAACACCCCAAAATCCCTCCACTTT. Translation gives CASSLNTPKSLHF.

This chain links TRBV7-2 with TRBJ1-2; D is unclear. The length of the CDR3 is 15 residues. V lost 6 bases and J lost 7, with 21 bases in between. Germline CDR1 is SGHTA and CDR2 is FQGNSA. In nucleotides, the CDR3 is TGTGCCAGCAGTTTGGGAGCCTGGCAGGTGGCTGGCTACACCTTC. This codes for CASSLGAWQVAGYTF.

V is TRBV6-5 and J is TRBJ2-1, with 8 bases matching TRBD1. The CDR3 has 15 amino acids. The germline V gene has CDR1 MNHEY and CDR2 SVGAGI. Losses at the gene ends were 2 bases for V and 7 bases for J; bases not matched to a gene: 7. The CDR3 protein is CASSYRGQVINEQFF. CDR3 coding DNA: TGTGCCAGCAGTTACAGGGGACAGGTGATAAATGAGCAGTTCTTC.

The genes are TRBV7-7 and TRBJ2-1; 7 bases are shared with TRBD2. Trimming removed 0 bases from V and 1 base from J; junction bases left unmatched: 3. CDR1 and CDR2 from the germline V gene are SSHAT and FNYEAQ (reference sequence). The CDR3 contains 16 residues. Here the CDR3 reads CASSLAPAGSYNEQFF. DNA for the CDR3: TGTGCCAGCAGCTTAGCGCCAGCGGGGTCCTACAATGAGCAGTTCTTC.

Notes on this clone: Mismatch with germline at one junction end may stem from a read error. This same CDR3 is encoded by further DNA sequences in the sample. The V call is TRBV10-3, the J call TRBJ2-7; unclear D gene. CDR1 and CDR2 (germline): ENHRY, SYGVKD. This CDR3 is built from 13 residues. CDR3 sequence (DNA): TGCGCCATCAATGGTAGTCCTGGCAGGGAGCAGTACTTC. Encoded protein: CAINGSPGREQYF.

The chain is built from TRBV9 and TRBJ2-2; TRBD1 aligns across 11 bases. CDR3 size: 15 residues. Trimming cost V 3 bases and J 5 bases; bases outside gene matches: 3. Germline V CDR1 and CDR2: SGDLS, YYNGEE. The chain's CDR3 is CASSARDRGTGELFF. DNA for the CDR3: TGTGCCAGCAGCGCCCGGGACAGGGGGACCGGGGAGCTGTTTTTT.

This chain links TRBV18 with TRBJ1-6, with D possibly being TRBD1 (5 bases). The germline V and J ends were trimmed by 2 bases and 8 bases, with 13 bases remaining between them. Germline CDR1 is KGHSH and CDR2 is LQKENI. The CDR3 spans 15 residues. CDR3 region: CASSPTGYPDSPLHF. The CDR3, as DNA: TGTGCCAGCTCACCAACAGGCTACCCGGATTCACCCCTCCACTTT. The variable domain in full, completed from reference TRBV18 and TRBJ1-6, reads NAGVMQNPRHLVRRRGQEARLRCSPMKGHSHVYWYRQLPEEGLKFMVYLQKENIIDESGMPKERFSAEFPKEGPSILRIQQVVRGDSAAYFCASSPTGYPDSPLHFGNGTRLTVT.

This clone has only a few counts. The CDR3 loop is CASSWDRNTEAFF. As DNA, the CDR3 is TGTGCCAGCAGCTGGGACAGAAACACTGAAGCTTTCTTT. This rearrangement joins TRBV5-6 to TRBJ1-1, with 7 bases fitting TRBD1. The CDR3 is made up of 13 amino acids. The germline V gene encodes CDR1 SGHDT and CDR2 YYEEEE. The trim removed 3 bases at V and 2 bases at J, leaving 1 base unmatched.

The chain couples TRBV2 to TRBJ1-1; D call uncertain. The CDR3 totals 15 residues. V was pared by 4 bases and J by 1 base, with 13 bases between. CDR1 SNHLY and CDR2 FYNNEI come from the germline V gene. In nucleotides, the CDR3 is TGTGCCAGCAGTGGAGCCAATCGCGGGAACACTGAAGCTTTCTTT. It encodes CASSGANRGNTEAFF.

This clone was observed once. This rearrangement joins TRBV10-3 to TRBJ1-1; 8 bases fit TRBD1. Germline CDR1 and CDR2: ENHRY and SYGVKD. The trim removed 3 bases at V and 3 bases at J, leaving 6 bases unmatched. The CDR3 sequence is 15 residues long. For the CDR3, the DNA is TGTGCCATCAGTGAATTGGACAGGGACGACACTGAAGCTTTCTTT. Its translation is CAISELDRDDTEAFF.